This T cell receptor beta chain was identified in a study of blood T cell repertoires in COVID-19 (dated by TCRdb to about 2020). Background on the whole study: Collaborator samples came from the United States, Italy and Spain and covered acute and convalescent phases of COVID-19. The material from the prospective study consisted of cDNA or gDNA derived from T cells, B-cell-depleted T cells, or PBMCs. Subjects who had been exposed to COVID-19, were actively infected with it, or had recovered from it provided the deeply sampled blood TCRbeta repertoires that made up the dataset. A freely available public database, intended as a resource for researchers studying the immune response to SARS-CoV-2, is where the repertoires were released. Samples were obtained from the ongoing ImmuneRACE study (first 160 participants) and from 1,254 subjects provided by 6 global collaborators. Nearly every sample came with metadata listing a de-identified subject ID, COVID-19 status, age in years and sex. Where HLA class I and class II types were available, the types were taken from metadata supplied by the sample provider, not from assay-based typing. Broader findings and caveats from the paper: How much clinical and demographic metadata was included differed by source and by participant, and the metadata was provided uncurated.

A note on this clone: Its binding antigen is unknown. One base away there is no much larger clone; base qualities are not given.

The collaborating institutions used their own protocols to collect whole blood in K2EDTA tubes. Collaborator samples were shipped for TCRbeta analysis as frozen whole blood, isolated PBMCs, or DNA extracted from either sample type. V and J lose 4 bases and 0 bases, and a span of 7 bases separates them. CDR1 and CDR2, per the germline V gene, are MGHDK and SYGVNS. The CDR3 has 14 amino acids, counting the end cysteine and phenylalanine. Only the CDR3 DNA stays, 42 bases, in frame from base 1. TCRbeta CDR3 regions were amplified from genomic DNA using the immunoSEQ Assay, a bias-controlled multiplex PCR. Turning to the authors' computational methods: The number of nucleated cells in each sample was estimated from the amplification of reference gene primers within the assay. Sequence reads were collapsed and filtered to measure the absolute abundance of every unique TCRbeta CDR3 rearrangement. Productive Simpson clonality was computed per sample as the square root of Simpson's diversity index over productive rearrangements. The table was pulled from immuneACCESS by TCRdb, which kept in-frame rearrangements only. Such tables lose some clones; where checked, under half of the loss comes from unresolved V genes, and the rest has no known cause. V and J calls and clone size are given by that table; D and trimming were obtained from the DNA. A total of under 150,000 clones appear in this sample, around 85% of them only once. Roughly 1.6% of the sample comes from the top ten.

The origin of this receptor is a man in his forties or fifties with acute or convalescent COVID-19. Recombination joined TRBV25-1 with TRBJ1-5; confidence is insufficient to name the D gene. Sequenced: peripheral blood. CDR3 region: CASSGTDSNQPQHF. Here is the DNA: TGTGCCAGCAGTGGAACAGATAGCAATCAGCCCCAGCATTTT.